Listed below are T cell receptor beta chains from one sample, sequenced in a study of shared clonotypes between healthy human individuals. Clones were sequenced by immunoSEQ multiplex PCR, and TCRdb holds only the in-frame ones, with some missing. This sample carries about half a million clones, over 70% of them seen once, and the ten largest clones take roughly 13%. The sequencing input was PBMCs. The receptors come from a woman aged 40 to 49 in good health. Some clones in this sample may be carry-over from other donors' samples. CDR3s include the opening cysteine and the closing phenylalanine or tryptophan. D genes are given only for firm matches. Not all rows give a size; the values are once, few, many and, for expanded clones, a class.

CDR3 DNA,CDR3 protein,J gene,V gene,clone size,D gene
TGTGCCAGCAGCCCTCACGCCGGGACAGGCACGGTCGGGGAGACCCAGTACTTC,CASSPHAGTGTVGETQYF,TRBJ2-5,TRBV9,NA,TRBD1
TGTGCCAGCTCACCATCGATACGACAGGGGGAGACTCCCTACGAGCAGTACTTC,CASSPSIRQGETPYEQYF,TRBJ2-7,TRBV18,NA,TRBD1
TGTGCCAGCAGGAAACTGGGACAGTTCTATGGCTACACCTTC,CASRKLGQFYGYTF,TRBJ1-2,TRBV28,NA,TRBD1
TGCAGCGTGCATAACAGGGTAACCCCCCACTATGGCTACACCTTC,CSVHNRVTPHYGYTF,TRBJ1-2,TRBV29-1,NA,NA
TGTGCCAGCACCTCTAGGGCGGCGGATGAGCAGTTCTTC,CASTSRAADEQFF,TRBJ2-1,TRBV27,NA,NA
TGTGCCAGCAGTTTATCGGACAGAAACATTCAGTACTTC,CASSLSDRNIQYF,TRBJ2-4,TRBV28,NA,NA
TGTGCCAGCAGCCTCCGAGGGGGAGCTCAGACCCAAATGTTCTTC,CASSLRGGAQTQMFF,TRBJ2-1,TRBV9,NA,NA
TGCGCCAGCAGCTTGAGTCTAGCGGGGAACAATGAGCAGTTCTTC,CASSLSLAGNNEQFF,TRBJ2-1,TRBV5-4,NA,TRBD2
TGTGCTAGCAGCCGGGACTTTAGGGCGCCGCAGTATTTT,CASSRDFRAPQYF,TRBJ2-3,TRBV7-7,NA,NA
TGTGCCAGCAGCTTAGGGTGGGTAGCGGGAGTTTACGAGCAGTACTTC,CASSLGWVAGVYEQYF,TRBJ2-7,TRBV11-2,NA,TRBD2
TGCGCCAGCAGCCAAGCGGGGGGGGCGGTTGGCTACACCTTC,CASSQAGGAVGYTF,TRBJ1-2,TRBV4-3,few,NA
TGTGCCAGTAGTACTAAATTGCGGACAGGGGCCTCCTACGGGCAGTACTTC,CASSTKLRTGASYGQYF,TRBJ2-7,TRBV19,NA,TRBD1
TGTGCCAGCAGTTTTAGCGGGAGAGGGACCCAGTACTTC,CASSFSGRGTQYF,TRBJ2-5,TRBV6-5,NA,TRBD2
TGCGCCAGCACCCGGGACAGGGGAGGGGGCACTGAAGCTTTCTTT,CASTRDRGGGTEAFF,TRBJ1-1,TRBV5-1,NA,TRBD1
TGCGCCAGCAGGACAGCAACTAATGAAAAACTGTTTTTT,CASRTATNEKLFF,TRBJ1-4,TRBV4-1,few,NA
TGTGCCAGCAGCTTAGTTGGGACTAGCGGTCGGGCCGGGGAGCTGTTTTTT,CASSLVGTSGRAGELFF,TRBJ2-2,TRBV7-2,NA,TRBD2
TGTGCCAGCAGCCCAACAGGAGCCAAAAACATTCAGTACTTC,CASSPTGAKNIQYF,TRBJ2-4,TRBV11-2,NA,NA
TGTGCCAGCAGTGAATCCCGGGACAGGGTTGGCTACACCTTC,CASSESRDRVGYTF,TRBJ1-2,TRBV6-1,NA,TRBD1
TGTGCCAGCAGTGCCCAGGGGATTGCAACTAATGAAAAACTGTTTTTT,CASSAQGIATNEKLFF,TRBJ1-4,TRBV2,NA,NA
TGTGCCAGTAGTATGGGACTCACAGATACGCAGTATTTT,CASSMGLTDTQYF,TRBJ2-3,TRBV19,NA,NA
TGCAGCGTTGGTGACGGGGGGCCCGGACTAGCGGGAGGGGACACCGGGGAGCTGTTTTTT,CSVGDGGPGLAGGDTGELFF,TRBJ2-2,TRBV29-1,once,TRBD2
TGTGCCAGCAGTGAGACAGGGGGCGGCTATGGCTACACCTTC,CASSETGGGYGYTF,TRBJ1-2,TRBV6-1,NA,TRBD1
TGTGCCAGCAGTGAACCGGGACAGGGGGTCTATGGCTACACCTTC,CASSEPGQGVYGYTF,TRBJ1-2,TRBV2,many,TRBD1
TGTGCCAGCAGCCCATTACTGGGACAGACCTACGAGCAGTACTTC,CASSPLLGQTYEQYF,TRBJ2-7,TRBV28,NA,TRBD1
TGTGCCAGCAGCTTAGATGAGGGGGCCTACAATGAGCAGTTCTTC,CASSLDEGAYNEQFF,TRBJ2-1,TRBV7-8,NA,NA
TGTGCCAGCAGTGAATCTGAGAATTCACCCCTCCACTTT,CASSESENSPLHF,TRBJ1-6,TRBV27,NA,NA
TGTGCCAGCAGCCCCGGGCTGGGGGGAATTGCTGATCAGCCCCAGCATTTT,CASSPGLGGIADQPQHF,TRBJ1-5,TRBV5-8,NA,NA
TGTGCCAGCTCACTAGCGGGAGGTCGTATCGTCCACAATGAGCAGTTCTTC,CASSLAGGRIVHNEQFF,TRBJ2-1,TRBV18,NA,TRBD2
TGCGCCAGCAGCGGGGCCCCGGGACAGGGGAGAGGCTATACGCAGTATTTT,CASSGAPGQGRGYTQYF,TRBJ2-3,TRBV5-1,NA,TRBD1
TGTGCCAGCAGCTTATCCCCCAGGGGTGGTTACGAGCAGTACTTC,CASSLSPRGGYEQYF,TRBJ2-7,TRBV7-8,NA,NA
TGTGCCAGCAGTATACGACAGGGTAGTTACGAGCAGTACTTC,CASSIRQGSYEQYF,TRBJ2-7,TRBV28,NA,TRBD1
TGTGCCAGCAGCCTTGGGGAGGAGGGCAATCAGCCCCAGCATTTT,CASSLGEEGNQPQHF,TRBJ1-5,TRBV11-3,once,NA
TGTGCCAGCAGCTTGGCTAGCGGAAGCTCCTACAATGAGCAGTTCTTC,CASSLASGSSYNEQFF,TRBJ2-1,TRBV7-2,NA,TRBD2
TGTGCCAGCAGCGAAGACGGGGGATTAAAAACTGAAGCTTTCTTT,CASSEDGGLKTEAFF,TRBJ1-1,TRBV11-2,NA,NA
TGTGCCAGCAGCTTAGCCCCTACTACAGATACGCAGTATTTT,CASSLAPTTDTQYF,TRBJ2-3,TRBV7-8,NA,NA
TGTGCCAGCAGGGAGACAGGAGGAGGCTCCTACGAGCAGTACTTC,CASRETGGGSYEQYF,TRBJ2-7,TRBV6-1,few,NA
TGTGCCAGCAGCCAACCAAAAGGGGCTGGAAACACCATATATTTT,CASSQPKGAGNTIYF,TRBJ1-3,TRBV4-2,NA,NA
TGTGCCAGCACCGCGTCCCGGGACAGGGGCTACAATGAGCAGTTCTTC,CASTASRDRGYNEQFF,TRBJ2-1,TRBV7-9,NA,TRBD1
TGTGCCAGCAGTGAAGGGACCCCGCGGGAGACCCAGTACTTC,CASSEGTPRETQYF,TRBJ2-5,TRBV2,few,NA
TGCGCCAGCACCCCCTCGGCAGCTACTAACTATGGCTACACCTTC,CASTPSAATNYGYTF,TRBJ1-2,TRBV4-3,NA,NA
TGTGCCAGCAGCTTAGCGGCAGGGGGCCAAGGCGAGCAGTACTTC,CASSLAAGGQGEQYF,TRBJ2-7,TRBV11-3,NA,TRBD1
TGTGCCAGCAGCGTAGAGGGAATAGATGGAGATACGCAGTATTTT,CASSVEGIDGDTQYF,TRBJ2-3,TRBV9,NA,NA
TGTGCCAGCAGTGAAGTAGTGGCAGGCAACGAGCAGTACTTC,CASSEVVAGNEQYF,TRBJ2-7,TRBV6-1,NA,NA
TGTGCCAGCAGGCCCGGGATCTACACAGATACGCAGTATTTT,CASRPGIYTDTQYF,TRBJ2-3,TRBV28,NA,NA
TGCGCCAGCAGCCGGCTAGCGGGATCGAACACCGGGGAGCTGTTTTTT,CASSRLAGSNTGELFF,TRBJ2-2,TRBV4-3,NA,TRBD2
TGTGCCAGCAGTGAACTTCAGGACAGGGGTTACGAGCAGTACTTC,CASSELQDRGYEQYF,TRBJ2-7,TRBV2,NA,TRBD1
TGTGCCAGCTCACCCGAGATCCGGGGCGAAAAACTGTTTTTT,CASSPEIRGEKLFF,TRBJ1-4,TRBV18,NA,NA
TGTGCCAGCAGTGAAGGGGGAGTTAATGAAAAACTGTTTTTT,CASSEGGVNEKLFF,TRBJ1-4,TRBV2,once,NA
TGTGCCAGCAGCTTAGTGGTTAGCGGGAGGGCCTCCCCCGGGGAGCTGTTTTTT,CASSLVVSGRASPGELFF,TRBJ2-2,TRBV7-2,NA,TRBD2
TGTGCCAGCAGCTTGAGACTAGCGGGAGATACGCAGTATTTT,CASSLRLAGDTQYF,TRBJ2-3,TRBV5-6,NA,TRBD2
TGTGCCAGCAGCTTCACAGGGGCCTCACTTAATGAAAAACTGTTTTTT,CASSFTGASLNEKLFF,TRBJ1-4,TRBV5-6,NA,TRBD1
TGCGCCAGAGACAGGGAGGCGGGCTATGGCTACACCTTC,CARDREAGYGYTF,TRBJ1-2,TRBV5-1,NA,TRBD1
TGCGCCAGCAGCCAAGATAAGGGTTATCTGGAGGGCTACACCTTC,CASSQDKGYLEGYTF,TRBJ1-2,TRBV4-1,NA,NA
TGTGCCAGCAGCTTAGGAGCGGGACTAGCGGGAGGGAAGCAGTTCTTC,CASSLGAGLAGGKQFF,TRBJ2-1,TRBV7-2,NA,TRBD2
TGTGCCAGCCAGACAGGGGTTGAGGGCACTGAAGCTTTCTTT,CASQTGVEGTEAFF,TRBJ1-1,TRBV10-3,NA,TRBD1